Following are 5 T cell receptor beta chains from one sample sequenced in a study of T cell responses to AZD1222 COVID-19 vaccine. Data came from immunoSEQ multiplex PCR; TCRdb stores just in-frame clones and leaves some out. Here the sample spans under 170,000 clones, 94% being singletons. Sample: peripheral blood, taken on day 0 of AZD1222 vaccination. The receptors were gathered from an adult in good health.

The genes are TRBV3-1 (or the pseudogene TRBV3-2) and TRBJ2-3; weak D call: TRBD2 (6 bases). V lost 7 bases and J 4 bases, leaving 18 bases between the germline ends. Looked up from germline, CDR1 is LGHDT and CDR2 is YNNKEL (reference sequence). The CDR3 loop spans 15 amino acids. The CDR3 region has the DNA TGTGCCAGCAAATCCGAGACTAGTGTCCCAGATACGCAGTATTTT. Translating gives CASKSETSVPDTQYF.

The genes are TRBV7-2 and TRBJ1-5; D remains unclear. The CDR3 has 13 residues. With 1 base removed from V and 3 bases from J, the gap between germline ends came to 4 bases. From germline, CDR1 is SGHTA and CDR2 FQGNSA. CDR3 protein: CASSLGHNQPQHF. CDR3 bases: TGTGCCAGCAGCTTAGGACACAATCAGCCCCAGCATTTT.

The rearrangement uses TRBV5-5 and TRBJ2-1; TRBD1 is a possible D gene (5 bases). Germline assignment: CDR1 SGHKS and CDR2 YYEKEE (reference sequence). The CDR3 is 15 residues long. The ends were cut back, 4 bases at V and 6 bases at J, with 17 bases in the middle. CDR3: CASSLGLVRPNEQFF. In nucleotides, the CDR3 is TGTGCCAGCAGCCTGGGGCTTGTCAGGCCCAATGAGCAGTTCTTC.

V and J are TRBV7-9 and TRBJ1-2; unclear D gene. V lost 8 bases, J lost 4 bases, and 14 bases lay in between. The CDR3 length is 13 residues. Germline V gene sequence: CDR1 SEHNR, CDR2 FQNEAQ (reference sequence). The CDR3 reads CASGPTPGYGYTF. The CDR3 DNA reads as TGTGCCAGCGGGCCAACCCCGGGCTATGGCTACACCTTC.

This chain connects TRBV28 to TRBJ1-6, with 9 bases identical to TRBD1. The trim removed 6 bases at V and 10 bases at J, leaving 7 bases unmatched. Germline V gene lookup returns CDR1 MDHEN and CDR2 SYDVKM. This CDR3 has 14 amino acids. This CDR3 is CASSLGTGWSPLHF. The CDR3 bases are TGTGCCAGCAGCCTCGGGACAGGGTGGTCACCCCTCCACTTT.